This T cell receptor beta chain was recorded in a study of cytomegalovirus exposure and HLA in healthy donors. Study-wide context: An early data release held approximately 80 million unique TCRs from HLA-typed donors.

General study points: Among immune exposure information, only CMV serostatus was available. Accounts indicate the classifier identified cytomegalovirus status with strong specificity and sensitivity.

This PCR relied on a set of 60 Vbeta primers and 13 Jbeta primers. Repertoires were generated with immunoSEQ multiplex PCR, while TCRdb's copy carries only in-frame clones and drops some. The table shows 120,000 to 150,000 clones, with about 78% occurring only once. This clone has only one observation. The target antigen is unknown. The V end was cut by 4 bases, the J end by 2 bases, with 17 bases between. CDR1 and CDR2 from the germline V gene are SEHNR and FQNEAQ (reference sequence). This CDR3 region has 16 residues. The origin of this receptor is a male donor in good health and CMV-seronegative. Sequencing input: PBMCs. The rearrangement joins TRBV7-9 to TRBJ2-5, with D possibly being TRBD1 (6 bases). CDR3 bases: TGTGCCAGCAGCTCCACGTGGGCAGGGGCACAAGAGACCCAGTACTTC. Translation gives CASSSTWAGAQETQYF.